These 15 T cell receptor beta chains were all obtained from the same sample, sequenced in a study of T cells after yellow fever vaccination (dated by TCRdb to about 2019). The meaning of the sample's treatment or condition label: live attenuated yellow fever vaccine strain. The library was made by 5' RACE. The sequencer listed for this sample is Illumina HiSeq 2500. TCRdb trimmed public reads at Q25 via fastp, called clones via MiXCR and kept in-frame beta chains. Here each entry gathers all rows of one CDR3 protein and keeps the most common genes and DNA. In this sample the table shows 300,000 or so distinct CDR3 sequences, about 6.6% of which occur a single time. Roughly a sixth of the sample is taken by the ten largest. The sequences come from PBMCs, collected around 45 days after the first yellow fever vaccination. Receptor source: a man in his late teens or twenties who received the YFV17D yellow fever vaccine.

J is TRBJ1-2 and V is TRBV9; 8 bases agree with TRBD1. This CDR3 has 14 residues. Trimming took 4 bases from V and 8 from J; bases not matched to a gene: 10. In germline, CDR1 is SGDLS, CDR2 YYNGEE. CDR3 DNA: TGTGCCAGCAGCTTCCTTGGACAGGGTGGAGGCTACACCTTC. It encodes CASSFLGQGGGYTF.

As to this clonotype: A read error may account for a junction end that differs from germline. The chain carries TRBV7-8 and TRBJ1-2; D might be TRBD1 (5 bases). CDR1 is SGHVS and CDR2 is FQNEAQ in the germline V gene. CDR3 length: 15 amino acids. CDR3 amino acids: CTSSPRDGANYGYTF. The CDR3, as DNA: TGTACCAGCAGCCCGAGGGACGGAGCTAACTATGGCTACACCTTC.

This CDR3 is CASSLTYTEAFF. The DNA for the CDR3 is TGTGCCAGCAGTCTCACTTACACTGAAGCTTTCTTT. The chain uses TRBV12-3 or TRBV12-4 and TRBJ1-1; D not certain. The CDR3 is 12 residues long. Deletions cut 5 bases from V and 3 bases from J, with 7 bases between.

This clonotype has a handful of counts. The rearrangement links TRBV5-1 to TRBJ2-7, with D unclear. Trimming shortened V by 0 bases and J by 2 bases, and 9 bases separated the two germline ends. The CDR3 is 14 amino acids. Germline V gene sequence: CDR1 SGHRS, CDR2 YFSETQ. CDR3 protein: CASSLVLGAYEQYF. The DNA for the CDR3 is TGCGCCAGCAGCTTGGTTCTCGGCGCCTACGAGCAGTACTTC.

This clonotype came up a few times. This sequence joins TRBV5-1 and TRBJ2-7; D is possibly TRBD1 (6 bases). The germline V gene has CDR1 SGHRS and CDR2 YFSETQ. V dropped 0 bases and J dropped 3 bases, with 7 bases sitting between them. The CDR3 is 13 residues long. The CDR3 coding sequence is TGCGCCAGCAGCTTGGAGGGGGACTACGAGCAGTACGTC. The encoded protein is CASSLEGDYEQYV.

This clonotype came up many times. V usage is TRBV12-3 or TRBV12-4 and J usage is TRBJ2-5; D not certain. The CDR3 is 14 amino acids. The germline V and J ends were trimmed by 1 base and 4 bases, with 10 bases remaining between them. The CDR3 sequence: CASSLVGLGETQYF. CDR3 DNA sequence: TGTGCCAGCAGTTTAGTAGGCCTGGGAGAGACCCAGTACTTC.

CDR3 DNA: TGTGCCAGCAGCGCTAGCCACTATGGCTACACCTTC. This gives the protein CASSASHYGYTF. V and J are TRBV25-1 and TRBJ1-2, with D uncertain. Germline assignment: CDR1 MGHDK and CDR2 SYGVNS. This CDR3 region has 12 residues. V lost 6 bases and J 3 bases, leaving 8 bases between the germline ends.

This clonotype was observed a few times. The chain has TRBV30 and TRBJ2-5; possibly TRBD2 for D (7 bases). The ends were cut back, 0 bases at V and 5 bases at J, with 13 bases in the middle. The CDR3 contains 14 residues. Germline CDR1 reads GTSNPN; CDR2 reads SVGIG (reference sequence). CDR3 sequence reads: CAWSVRGAGETQYF. DNA for the CDR3: TGTGCCTGGAGTGTACGGGGGGCAGGGGAGACCCAGTACTTC.

V and J are TRBV7-6 and TRBJ2-3; 8 nucleotides match TRBD1. Germline CDR1 reads SGHVS; CDR2 reads FNYEAQ. V shed 5 bases, J shed 1 base, and the junction held 2 bases outside the gene matches. The CDR3 consists of 14 residues. The CDR3 nucleotides are TGTGCCAGCAGCAAGACAGGGGGCACAGATACGCAGTATTTT. This encodes CASSKTGGTDTQYF.

This clonotype was detected many times. The chain uses TRBV20-1 and TRBJ2-3; 10 bases map to TRBD2. In germline, CDR1 is DFQATT, CDR2 SNEGSKA (reference sequence). V dropped 6 bases and J dropped 6; count of bases not matched to a gene: 9. The CDR3 consists of 14 residues. The CDR3 loop reads CSAPWASGGDTQYF. CDR3 nucleotides: TGCAGTGCCCCTTGGGCTAGCGGGGGTGATACGCAGTATTTT.

This clonotype was found many times. The chain combines TRBV12-3 or TRBV12-4 with TRBJ2-1; 9 nucleotides match TRBD2. The CDR3 runs to 19 residues. With 6 bases clipped from V and 3 bases from J, the junction kept 18 bases outside the gene matches. CDR3 in DNA: TGTGCCAGCAGGTCTATGTCCCTCCTGGGGCGGGGGGGCTACAATGAGCAGTTCTTC. Amino acids: CASRSMSLLGRGGYNEQFF.

This clonotype occurred many times. This sequence joins TRBV18 and TRBJ1-1; 12 bases are shared with TRBD1. The trim removed 3 bases at V and 0 bases at J, leaving 5 bases unmatched. This CDR3 region has 17 residues. Germline V gene sequence: CDR1 KGHSH, CDR2 LQKENI. DNA of the CDR3: TGTGCCAGCTCACCCCGGGACAGGGGGCTTCTGAACACTGAAGCTTTCTTT. Amino acid sequence: CASSPRDRGLLNTEAFF.

This clonotype was seen more than once but under ten times. The chain combines TRBV5-6 with TRBJ1-2; D unclear. The CDR3 is 16 residues long. The germline CDR1 and CDR2 sequences are SGHDT and YYEEEE. Trimming cost V 5 bases and J 1 base, with 18 bases left between them. The DNA for the CDR3 is TGTGCCAGCAGTCCCCTGACACACCTCCTTAACTATGGCTACACCTTC. Amino acid sequence: CASSPLTHLLNYGYTF.

This clonotype was counted a few times. This chain links TRBV20-1 with TRBJ2-3; 10 nucleotides align to TRBD2. Germline trimming cut 0 bases from V and 4 bases from J; bases unmatched to any gene: 7. The CDR3 runs to 16 residues. Germline CDR1 reads DFQATT; CDR2 reads SNEGSKA (reference sequence). In DNA form, the CDR3 reads TGCAGTGCTAGAGAAATGCTAGCGGGGGACCCAGATACGCAGTATTTT. Encoded protein: CSAREMLAGDPDTQYF.

This chain uses TRBV12-3 or TRBV12-4 with TRBJ1-2; D unresolved. The V end lost 1 base, the J end lost 1 base, and 7 bases lay between the germline ends. This CDR3 region has 14 residues. The CDR3 region is CASSLGRLNYGYTF. The DNA for the CDR3 is TGTGCCAGCAGTTTAGGAAGACTTAACTATGGCTACACCTTC.